Listed here are 17 T cell receptor beta chains from one sample, sequenced in a study of OX40 agonist ivuxolimab in advanced cancers. The assay was immunoSEQ multiplex PCR, and TCRdb's table has in-frame clones only and misses some. The sample records about 78,000 clones, roughly 84% being singletons. Sequencing was performed on CD4+ or CD8+ T cells sorted from blood, taken in a trial of the OX40 agonist ivuxolimab. These receptors came from an adult with an advanced solid tumor such as melanoma, head and neck, liver or kidney cancer.

This sequence joins TRBV7-8 and TRBJ1-5; no clear D. Trimming cost V 2 bases and J 3 bases, with 11 bases left between them. CDR1 is SGHVS and CDR2 is FQNEAQ in the germline V gene. This CDR3 spans 15 amino acids. The CDR3, as DNA: TGTGCCAGCAGCTTACATCTAAGTCCCAATCAGCCCCAGCATTTT. The encoded protein is CASSLHLSPNQPQHF.

The V call is TRBV15, the J call TRBJ2-7; either TRBD1 or TRBD2 may supply D (5 bases each). The CDR3 covers 16 residues. CDR1 and CDR2 from the germline V gene are LNHNV and YYDKDF (reference sequence). V was pared by 3 bases and J by 1 base, with 16 bases between. DNA for the CDR3: TGTGCCACCAGCAGGGGGGTGGCTAGCCGTTCCTACGAGCAGTACTTC. This encodes CATSRGVASRSYEQYF.

The chain carries TRBV18 and TRBJ1-1; no clear D. Looked up from germline, CDR1 is KGHSH and CDR2 is LQKENI. V lost 2 bases and J lost 1, with 5 bases in between. This CDR3 has 13 residues. The CDR3 spells CASSPNGNTEAFF. The CDR3 DNA reads as TGTGCCAGCTCACCAAACGGGAACACTGAAGCTTTCTTT.

Concerning this clone: The CDR3 carries no conserved terminal phenylalanine or tryptophan, so it likely arises from a read error. It is unclear where the CDR3 begins or ends on the DNA, so no DNA is shown, and the CDR3 is as TCRdb lists it. The gene calls are TRBV6-5 and TRBJ1-5. The CDR3 length equals 8 residues, ends included. Germline CDR1 reads MNHEY; CDR2 reads SVGAGI. The CDR3 loop is CASGIRDL.

This sequence joins TRBV2 and TRBJ2-1; no clear D gene. Germline-derived CDR1 and CDR2 are SNHLY and FYNNEI. V dropped 6 bases and J dropped 9 bases, with 9 bases sitting between them. The CDR3 sequence is 11 residues long. The DNA for the CDR3 is TGTGCCAGCAGCACAAGGAGTGAGCAGTTCTTC. Its translation is CASSTRSEQFF.

The rearrangement links TRBV6-1 to TRBJ2-7; the D is unclear. The CDR3 runs to 15 residues. V gave up 3 bases and J gave up 1 base, with 13 bases separating them. Per germline, CDR1 MNHNS and CDR2 SASEGT. In nucleotides, the CDR3 is TGTGCCAGCAGTGAGGGTATAGGGCCTTCCTACGAGCAGTACTTC. It is translated as CASSEGIGPSYEQYF.

This chain joins TRBV5-1 and TRBJ1-5; TRBD1 agrees at 11 bases. The J segment lost 6 bases and the V segment lost 4 bases, leaving 3 bases of the junction unmatched. In germline, CDR1 is SGHRS, CDR2 YFSETQ. The CDR3 loop spans 14 amino acids. CDR3 amino acids: CASSPGQGGQPQHF. Written as DNA, the CDR3 is TGCGCCAGCAGCCCGGGACAGGGGGGTCAGCCCCAGCATTTT.

In this sample, this clone turned up once. V usage is TRBV10-3 and J usage is TRBJ2-3; D is unclear. Trimming took off 4 bases at V and 2 bases at J, with 16 bases between the two ends. The CDR3 runs to 16 residues. Per the germline V gene, CDR1 is ENHRY and CDR2 is SYGVKD. Written as DNA, the CDR3 is TGTGCCATCAGTGCTGAGGTTAGCCGGTCCACAGATACGCAGTATTTT. Its protein product is CAISAEVSRSTDTQYF.

On this clone itself: Different DNA sequences within this sample yield the same CDR3. The genes are TRBV6-5 and TRBJ1-3, with D hard to call. The ends were cut back, 0 bases at V and 7 bases at J, with 7 bases in the middle. Germline CDR1 is MNHEY and CDR2 is SVGAGI. This CDR3 is built from 13 residues. CDR3 protein: CASSYSRGNTIYF. The CDR3 DNA follows: TGTGCCAGCAGTTACTCGCGCGGGAACACCATATATTTT.

The gene calls are TRBV5-1 and TRBJ1-3; D remains unclear. CDR3 length: 13 residues. Looked up from germline, CDR1 is SGHRS and CDR2 is YFSETQ. The V gene lost 3 bases and the J gene lost 0 bases, with 4 bases spanning the gap. CDR3 in DNA: TGCGCCAGCAGCTCCTACTCTGGAAACACCATATATTTT. Translation: CASSSYSGNTIYF.

The chain uses TRBV11-2 and TRBJ1-1; D gene uncertain. This CDR3 has 10 amino acids. Deletions cut 1 base from V and 11 bases from J, with 5 bases between. Germline values: CDR1 SGHAT, CDR2 FQNNGV. CDR3 protein: CASSLGVAFF. CDR3 coding DNA: TGTGCCAGCAGCTTAGGGGTTGCTTTCTTT.

The chain joins TRBV19 to TRBJ1-5; 7 bases match TRBD1. Germline CDR1 is LNHDA and CDR2 is SQIVND (reference sequence). The CDR3 totals 15 residues. J was trimmed by 0 bases and V by 6 bases; bases with no gene match: 5. As DNA, the CDR3 is TGTGCCAGTAGCAACACAGGGGTTAGCAATCAGCCCCAGCATTTT. This translates into CASSNTGVSNQPQHF.

Only one count was recorded for this clone. The rearrangement links TRBV18 to TRBJ2-5, with D possibly being TRBD2 (5 bases). CDR3 length equals 14 residues. Trimming took off 1 base at V and 4 bases at J, with 10 bases between the two ends. CDR1 and CDR2 from the germline V gene are KGHSH and LQKENI. The CDR3 loop is CASSPRVGGETQYF. Written as DNA, the CDR3 is TGTGCCAGCTCACCACGGGTAGGAGGAGAGACCCAGTACTTC.

The chain has TRBV11-2 and TRBJ1-1, with a weak D call TRBD1 (5 bases). This CDR3 region has 15 residues. V lost 1 base and J lost 4, with 13 bases in between. Germline lookup yields CDR1 SGHAT and CDR2 FQNNGV. The CDR3 DNA reads TGTGCCAGCAGCTTAGCCGCAGGGTTATCCACTGAAGCTTTCTTT. This translates into CASSLAAGLSTEAFF.

The rearrangement links TRBV6-5 to TRBJ1-3; the D is unclear. The CDR3 is made up of 15 amino acids. Germline V gene data show CDR1 as MNHEY and CDR2 as SVGAGI. V lost 5 bases to trimming and J lost 4 bases, with 15 bases between them. CDR3 coding DNA: TGTGCCAGCAGTACCCCCGGTGGGAGGGGAAACACCATATATTTT. This codes for CASSTPGGRGNTIYF.

V gene TRBV28 combines with J gene TRBJ2-6; D might be TRBD1 (5 bases). This CDR3 has 17 residues. Germline-derived CDR1 and CDR2 are MDHEN and SYDVKM. Trimming cost V 3 bases and J 0 bases, with 12 bases left between them. CDR3 DNA: TGTGCCAGCAGTTTGAACAGGCCAACCTCTGGGGCCAACGTCCTGACTTTC. Amino acid sequence: CASSLNRPTSGANVLTF.

V usage is TRBV4-1 and J usage is TRBJ1-1, with no clear D. The CDR3 has 13 residues. CDR1 and CDR2 (germline): MGHRA, YSYEKL. V shed 4 bases and J shed 1 base, with 7 bases lying between them. CDR3 bases: TGCGCCAGCAGCCTTATCTCGAACACTGAAGCTTTCTTT. This codes for CASSLISNTEAFF.